These T cell receptor beta chains were read from a single sample in a study of shared clonotypes between healthy human individuals. The table came from immunoSEQ multiplex PCR; TCRdb's copy has only in-frame clones and leaves some out. The table has 950,000 to 1,300,000 clones, approximately 68% seen once. The specimen sequenced was memory CD4+ T cells sorted from blood. These receptors all come from a man between 18 and 29 years old in good health. Each CDR3 is given with its conserved first and last residue. A D gene is named only where the DNA matches it firmly. Expanded clones are given a class, and other clones once, few, many or no size at all.

j_gene	len	d_gene	abundance	v_gene	CDR3nt	CDR3aa
TRBJ2-3	12	-	once	TRBV7-2	TGTGCCAGCAGCATGTACACAGATACGCAGTATTTT	CASSMYTDTQYF
TRBJ2-5	13	-	-	TRBV6-4	TGTGCCAGCAGCAAGGGCGTCTGGGAGACCCAGTACTTC	CASSKGVWETQYF
TRBJ1-3	13	-	few	TRBV6-1	TGTGCCAGCAGCCGTACCGGGGGAAACACCATATATTTT	CASSRTGGNTIYF
TRBJ1-6	12	-	many	TRBV30	TGTGCCTCCCACAGGGATAATTCACCCCTCCACTTT	CASHRDNSPLHF
TRBJ1-4	15	-	-	TRBV28	TGTGCCAGCAGTTTATTGGGGGCGGGGAATGAAAAACTGTTTTTT	CASSLLGAGNEKLFF
TRBJ1-5	13	-	few	TRBV27	TGTGCCAGCAGTTCCAGGGGTTTCCAGCCCCAGCATTTT	CASSSRGFQPQHF
TRBJ1-5	13	-	-	TRBV7-8	TGTGCCAGCAGCTTCCAGGGTAGTCAGCCCCAGCATTTT	CASSFQGSQPQHF
TRBJ2-6	17	-	-	TRBV11-2	TGTGCCAGCAGCTTATACAAGGGGGAGGCTGGGGCCAACGTCCTGACTTTC	CASSLYKGEAGANVLTF
TRBJ1-6	15	-	-	TRBV14	TGTGCCAGCAGCCAAGATAGAGGGAATAATTCACCCCTCCACTTT	CASSQDRGNNSPLHF
TRBJ2-3	14	-	-	TRBV2	TGTGCCAGCAGTTACCAAAGGACGACAGATACGCAGTATTTT	CASSYQRTTDTQYF
TRBJ2-7	12	TRBD1	-	TRBV28	TGTGCCACCAAGGGGGCGGGTTACGAGCAGTACTTC	CATKGAGYEQYF
TRBJ2-3	17	TRBD2	once	TRBV7-2	TGTGCCAGCAGCTTCCTTGGACTAGCTGATTTTGAGCGTACGCAGTATTTT	CASSFLGLADFERTQYF
TRBJ2-3	15	TRBD2	-	TRBV4-1	TGCGCCAGCAGCTCCGCGGGGGGAACCACAGATACGCAGTATTTT	CASSSAGGTTDTQYF
TRBJ2-1	11	-	-	TRBV7-9	TGTGCCAGCAGCTTAATGAATGAGCAGTTCTTC	CASSLMNEQFF
TRBJ2-1	14	TRBD2	-	TRBV5-1	TGCGCCAGCACTTTAGCGGGAGGGTACAATGAGCAGTTCTTC	CASTLAGGYNEQFF
TRBJ1-3	15	-	-	TRBV6-1	TGTGCCAGCAGTTCCCAGGGGACCTCTGGAAACACCATATATTTT	CASSSQGTSGNTIYF
TRBJ2-1	16	-	-	TRBV7-2	TGTGCCAGCAGCACCAGGACGCCTAGGGATTACAATGAGCAGTTCTTC	CASSTRTPRDYNEQFF
TRBJ2-6	15	-	-	TRBV6-5	TGTGCCAGCAGTTACCGGGCCTCTGGGGCCAACGTCCTGACTTTC	CASSYRASGANVLTF
TRBJ1-6	15	TRBD1	few	TRBV9	TGTGCCAGCAGCGTATCCGGGACAGGAGATTCACCCCTCCACTTT	CASSVSGTGDSPLHF
TRBJ1-1	12	-	-	TRBV6-5	TGTGCCAGCAGTTACAACAGGTTTGAAGCTTTCTTT	CASSYNRFEAFF
TRBJ1-2	14	-	-	TRBV2	TGTGCCAGCAGTGAGCGACCCGATTCGAGCGGCTACACCTTC	CASSERPDSSGYTF
TRBJ2-1	14	-	few	TRBV5-1	TGCGCCAGCAGCCCTAGGACAGACTACAATGAGCAGTTCTTC	CASSPRTDYNEQFF
TRBJ2-1	15	TRBD2	once	TRBV7-8	TGTGCCAGCAGCTTAGACGGGGGGGCCTACAATGAGCAGTTCTTC	CASSLDGGAYNEQFF
TRBJ1-4	13	-	-	TRBV30	TGTGCCTGGAGTGTGACCCAGAATGAAAAACTGTTTTTT	CAWSVTQNEKLFF
TRBJ2-6	17	TRBD1	-	TRBV5-4	TGTGCCAGCTACCGGGACAGGGTAACGTCTGGGGCCAACGTCCTGACTTTC	CASYRDRVTSGANVLTF
TRBJ1-1	13	-	few	TRBV10-3	TGTGCCATCAGTGAGACAGTGAACACTGAAGCTTTCTTT	CAISETVNTEAFF
TRBJ2-7	15	-	-	TRBV1	TGCATCAGCAGCCTCAGATCACCAAGAAGCTACGAGCAGTACTTC	CISSLRSPRSYEQYF
TRBJ2-1	13	-	few	TRBV4-3	TGCGCCAGCAGCGGCGGGATTATAGGTGAGCAGTTCTTC	CASSGGIIGEQFF
TRBJ1-2	16	-	-	TRBV5-1	TGCGCCAGCAGCTTGGACAGCGTCGTAACTAACTATGGCTACACCTTC	CASSLDSVVTNYGYTF
TRBJ2-7	17	-	-	TRBV12-2	TGTGCAAGTCGCCGCTTGTCTCACCGGGACAAATCCTACGAGCAGTACTTC	CASRRLSHRDKSYEQYF
TRBJ2-5	19	TRBD1	-	TRBV5-1	TGCGCCAGCAGCCTGGGAGACAGGGCGGTTGTAAGTAGGGGAGAGACCCAGTACTTC	CASSLGDRAVVSRGETQYF
TRBJ2-5	15	TRBD1	-	TRBV5-4	TGTGCCAGCAGTAGACAGGGGGGGGAAAGAGAGACCCAGTACTTC	CASSRQGGERETQYF
TRBJ2-1	15	-	once	TRBV4-1	TGCGCCAGCAGCCAAGAGGGTCGCAGGAACAATGAGCAGTTCTTC	CASSQEGRRNNEQFF
TRBJ1-4	14	TRBD1	-	TRBV28	TGTGCCAGCAGTCTTTGGACAGGGGGAGAAAAACTGTTTTTT	CASSLWTGGEKLFF
TRBJ2-3	17	-	-	TRBV18	TGTGCCAGCTCACCACCGAACCCCGGGGGCGAGGGGGATACGCAGTATTTT	CASSPPNPGGEGDTQYF
TRBJ1-6	14	-	-	TRBV7-9	TGTGCCACCCGGGGGGTGATTAGGGATTCACCCCTCCACTTT	CATRGVIRDSPLHF
TRBJ2-2	14	TRBD1	many	TRBV7-2	TGTGCCAGCAGCTCGACAGGGATCACCGGGGAGCTGTTTTTT	CASSSTGITGELFF
TRBJ1-1	13	-	-	TRBV2	TGTGCCAGCTCGATGGCGGCGAACACTGAAGCTTTCTTT	CASSMAANTEAFF
TRBJ1-1	14	-	-	TRBV18	TGTGCCAGCTCACCACTGTCAGAGGACACTGAAGCTTTCTTT	CASSPLSEDTEAFF
TRBJ2-3	15	TRBD2	-	TRBV10-3	TGTGCCATCAGGACTAGCGGGGGCCCCGGGGATACGCAGTATTTT	CAIRTSGGPGDTQYF
TRBJ1-1	17	TRBD1	-	TRBV7-8	TGTGCCAGCAGCTTCAGAGGACAGGGAATGAGGAACACTGAAGCTTTCTTT	CASSFRGQGMRNTEAFF
TRBJ2-2	16	-	-	TRBV7-8	TGTGCCAGCAGCCAAACCGGGACACTTAACACCGGGGAGCTGTTTTTT	CASSQTGTLNTGELFF
TRBJ1-5	14	-	once	TRBV6-6	TGTGCCAGCAGTTACCAGAATGGCAATCAGCCCCAGCATTTT	CASSYQNGNQPQHF
TRBJ1-1	15	TRBD1	once	TRBV30	TGTGCCTGGAGCGACGAAAGACAGGGCTTAACTGAAGCTTTCTTT	CAWSDERQGLTEAFF
TRBJ2-1	15	TRBD2	-	TRBV11-2	TGTGCCAGCAGCTTATTGGGACTAGAAGTCAGTGAGCAGTTCTTC	CASSLLGLEVSEQFF